The 19 T cell receptor beta chains below all came from one sample that was sequenced in a study of blood T cells in healthy people across ages. With a J-beta primer mix and a sample-barcoded 5' primer, a second PCR ran about 7 to 12 cycles. TCRdb re-called the 5' RACE reads with MiXCR, one entry per CDR3 protein. Of 500,000 to 550,000 distinct CDR3 sequences listed, less than 25% were seen once; the top ten hold around 10%. This same sample was also taken into another study, of T cells of mothers and their children.

The source material was blood. Every receptor here comes from a boy younger than 18 in good health.

A few counts support this clonotype. The rearrangement uses TRBV20-1 and TRBJ2-7; 10 positions agree with TRBD2. Germline CDR1 is DFQATT and CDR2 is SNEGSKA (reference sequence). The CDR3 extends over 15 amino acids. Losses at the gene ends were 1 base for V and 5 bases for J; bases not matched to a gene: 8. The CDR3 protein is CSARAHASGSDEQYF. As DNA, the CDR3 is TGCAGTGCTAGAGCTCATGCTAGCGGGAGCGACGAGCAGTACTTC.

This clonotype was counted a few times. The CDR3 DNA is TGTGCCAGCAGTTACCCTGCCGGGACTAGCGGGACAAGGGGGTACACCGGGGAGCTGTTTTTT. It encodes CASSYPAGTSGTRGYTGELFF. The chain links TRBV6-2 or TRBV6-3 to TRBJ2-2; 13 bases align to TRBD2. Trimming removed 2 bases from V and 3 bases from J; junction bases left unmatched: 15. This CDR3 is 21 amino acids long. The germline CDR1 and CDR2 sequences are MNHEY and SVGEGT.

The chain links TRBV7-2 to TRBJ2-4; D remains unclear. The CDR3 has 14 amino acids. V gave up 3 bases and J gave up 2 bases, with 8 bases separating them. Germline CDR1 is SGHTA and CDR2 is FQGNSA. The CDR3 region has the DNA TGTGCCAGCAGCTTTCGTTTTCCCAAAAACATTCAGTACTTC. It is translated as CASSFRFPKNIQYF.

The table lists this clonotype with many counts. The chain carries TRBV28 and TRBJ2-5, with 7 bases aligning to TRBD2. CDR3 length: 14 residues. Germline-derived CDR1 and CDR2 are MDHEN and SYDVKM. J lost 4 bases, V lost 8 bases, and 10 bases had no gene match. CDR3 coding DNA: TGTGCCAGCGTCCCGGGGGGATACGGAGAGACCCAGTACTTC. Translated, it gives CASVPGGYGETQYF.

The chain carries TRBV2 and TRBJ2-5; possibly TRBD1 for D (6 bases). The DNA end lines up better with TRBJ2-7; the J call may be wrong. Per germline, CDR1 SNHLY and CDR2 FYNNEI. CDR3 length: 12 amino acids. In nucleotides, the CDR3 is TGTGCCAGCACCGACAGGATTGACGAGCAGTACTTC. Translating it yields CASTDRIDEQYF.

This rearrangement joins TRBV2 to TRBJ1-4; D is possibly TRBD1 (5 bases). CDR1 is SNHLY, CDR2 FYNNEI, per germline. The CDR3 length is 14 residues. Trimming pared 6 bases from V and 5 bases from J, leaving 13 bases between. The CDR3 region has the DNA TGTGCCAGCAGAGAACAGGCGATAAATGAAAAACTGTTTTTT. Its translation: CASREQAINEKLFF. Complete variable domain (other parts from reference TRBV2 and TRBJ1-4): EPEVTQTPSHQVTQMGQEVILRCVPISNHLYFYWYRQILGQKVEFLVSFYNNEISEKSEIFDDQFSVERPDGSNFTLKIRSTKLEDSAMYFCASREQAINEKLFFGSGTQLSVL.

This chain uses TRBV20-1 with TRBJ2-1; no clear D gene. The germline gives CDR1 DFQATT, CDR2 SNEGSKA (reference sequence). V was pared by 0 bases and J by 2 bases, with 8 bases between. This CDR3 contains 14 residues. As DNA, the CDR3 is TGCAGTGCTAGAGATATAGAGCCCTACAATGAGCAGTTCTTC. Residues: CSARDIEPYNEQFF.

The chain has TRBV7-3 and TRBJ1-2; a possible D gene is TRBD1 (5 bases). V was shortened by 6 bases and J by 2 bases, with 16 bases between the two germline ends. The V gene's germline CDR1 is SGHTA and CDR2 FQGTGA. This CDR3 region has 15 residues. The CDR3: CASSLVQGSNYGYTF. The CDR3 nucleotides read TGTGCCAGCAGTTTAGTGCAGGGTTCAAACTATGGCTACACCTTC.

This chain joins TRBV6-5 and TRBJ2-3; no reliable D call. The CDR3 is made up of 14 amino acids. The germline gives CDR1 MNHEY, CDR2 SVGAGI. V lost 2 bases and J 7 bases, leaving 13 bases between the germline ends. CDR3: CASSYGPLGNTQYF. CDR3 coding DNA: TGTGCCAGCAGTTACGGGCCTCTGGGGAATACGCAGTATTTT.

The V and J genes are TRBV12-2 and TRBJ2-7; the table gives TRBD2 as D, unverified against the DNA. TRBV12-2 is a pseudogene. The CDR3 has 18 amino acids. The CDR3 reads CASRLVGRTSGSADEQYF. The DNA for the CDR3 is TGTGCAAGTCGCTTAGTAGGCCGCACTAGCGGGAGTGCAGACGAGCAGTACTTC.

The V gene is TRBV7-8, the J gene TRBJ2-2; D assignment may be TRBD1 or TRBD2 (5 bases each). In germline, CDR1 is SGHVS, CDR2 FQNEAQ. The CDR3 spans 16 residues. Trimming took off 5 bases at V and 3 bases at J, with 16 bases between the two ends. CDR3 sequence: CASSPSGLGDTGELFF. The CDR3 nucleotides read TGTGCCAGCAGCCCGTCGGGCCTGGGGGACACCGGGGAGCTGTTTTTT.

CDR3 nucleotide sequence: TGTGCCAGCAGCCAATCCGGTAACTATGGCTACACCTTC. Amino acids: CASSQSGNYGYTF. The chain couples TRBV3-1 to TRBJ1-2, with D uncertain. The V and J ends lost 2 bases and 1 base respectively, with 5 bases between them. The CDR3 loop spans 13 amino acids. Germline-derived CDR1 and CDR2 are LGHDT and YNNKEL (reference sequence).

The genes are TRBV28 and TRBJ1-4; weak D call: TRBD1 (6 bases). V dropped 6 bases and J dropped 2 bases, with 13 bases sitting between them. The CDR3 extends over 15 amino acids. Germline CDR1 and CDR2: MDHEN and SYDVKM. CDR3 in amino acids: CASSLRGVTNEKLFF. The CDR3 nucleotides are TGTGCCAGCAGCCTAAGGGGGGTCACTAATGAAAAACTGTTTTTT.

The genes are TRBV10-3 and TRBJ2-3; no definite D call. CDR3 length: 15 amino acids. CDR1 and CDR2 (germline): ENHRY, SYGVKD. V dropped 2 bases and J dropped 4 bases, with 13 bases sitting between them. CDR3 sequence (DNA): TGTGCCATCAGTGAGAACCCTAAACCACCAGATACGCAGTATTTT. Encoded protein: CAISENPKPPDTQYF.

This clonotype was seen a few times. The CDR3 sequence: CSARLKYTGELFF. In nucleotides, the CDR3 is TGCAGTGCCAGACTCAAGTACACCGGGGAGCTGTTTTTT. The V and J genes are TRBV20-1 and TRBJ2-2, with D hard to call. Germline-derived CDR1 and CDR2 are DFQATT and SNEGSKA (reference sequence). V shed 6 bases and J shed 3 bases, with 11 bases lying between them. The CDR3 is made up of 13 amino acids.

The V gene is TRBV28, the J gene TRBJ1-1; D is perhaps TRBD1 (5 bases). CDR1 and CDR2 from the germline V gene are MDHEN and SYDVKM. V was trimmed by 4 bases and J by 7 bases, leaving 10 bases between them. CDR3 length: 12 residues. CDR3 coding DNA: TGTGCCAGCAGTTCCTTGGGGGGTGAAGCTTTCTTT. Translated, it gives CASSSLGGEAFF.

This rearrangement joins TRBV2 to TRBJ2-6; TRBD1 might be the D (5 bases). The CDR3 spans 14 residues. V was pared by 10 bases and J by 3 bases, with 13 bases between. In germline, CDR1 is SNHLY, CDR2 FYNNEI. CDR3 sequence reads: CATQQGGGANVLTF. The CDR3 DNA sequence: TGTGCCACCCAGCAGGGTGGTGGGGCCAACGTCCTGACTTTC.

The J gene is TRBJ2-1, the V gene TRBV2; the match to TRBD2 covers 8 bases. The V gene's germline CDR1 is SNHLY and CDR2 FYNNEI. J lost 4 bases, V lost 7 bases, and 12 bases had no gene match. The CDR3 has 16 residues. DNA of the CDR3: TGTGCCAGCACTAGAGTCCCGGGACTAGAATACAATGAGCAGTTCTTC. Residues: CASTRVPGLEYNEQFF.

This clonotype was picked up a small number of times. The V gene is TRBV3-1, the J gene TRBJ1-4; D gene unclear. In germline, CDR1 is LGHDT, CDR2 YNNKEL (reference sequence). The length of the CDR3 is 12 residues. The ends were cut back, 5 bases at V and 8 bases at J, with 9 bases in the middle. CDR3 sequence reads: CASSSTGEKLFF. For the CDR3, the DNA is TGTGCCAGCAGCAGTACGGGGGAAAAACTGTTTTTT.